The clone carrying this TCR beta chain came up a few times. Its antigen is still unknown. This sample was taken from a study of cytomegalovirus exposure and HLA in healthy donors. Study-wide points: Some V segments, including TRBV6-2 and TRBV6-3, were excluded as indistinguishable.

Germline CDR1 reads MGHRA; CDR2 reads YSYEKL. The V and J ends lost 4 bases and 0 bases respectively, with 10 bases between them. This CDR3 comprises 14 residues. PCR primers comprised 60 Vbeta and 13 Jbeta primers. Data came from immunoSEQ multiplex PCR; TCRdb stores just in-frame clones and leaves some out. The table includes some 160,000 clones, around 85% detected once. This TCR came from a man aged 50-60 years in good health and CMV-seropositive. The specimen sequenced was PBMCs. The chain couples TRBV4-1 to TRBJ2-7, with D uncertain. CDR3 DNA: TGCGCCAGCAGCCGAGTCCCTAGCTCCTACGAGCAGTACTTC. The encoded protein is CASSRVPSSYEQYF.